Shown below are 26 T cell receptor beta chains from a single sample sequenced in a study of post-analysis software for immune sequencing data. No antigen is known for these receptors. The library was made from cDNA and included unique molecular identifiers. TCRdb redid the calling of the PCR reads with MiXCR, one entry per CDR3 protein. The sample holds hundreds of thousands of distinct CDR3 sequences, approximately 60% seen once. General observations from the study: When patients were compared with controls, 4 or 5 TRBV segments were more frequent, TRBV5-6, TRBV5-1 and TRBV20-1 among them.

Material for sequencing was blood. These receptors originate from a girl under 10 years old with multiple sclerosis.

The rearrangement links TRBV7-2 to TRBJ2-5; possibly TRBD1 for D (5 bases). Germline CDR1 is SGHTA and CDR2 is FQGNSA. The V gene lost 3 bases and the J gene lost 5 bases, with 16 bases spanning the gap. The CDR3 loop spans 15 amino acids. The CDR3 protein is CASSFSGPFGETQYF. CDR3 sequence (DNA): TGTGCCAGCAGCTTCTCAGGGCCATTCGGGGAGACCCAGTACTTC.

The rearrangement uses TRBV29-1 and TRBJ2-1; D is unclear. The CDR3 is 14 residues long. In germline, CDR1 is SQVTM, CDR2 ANQGSEA. Trimming took 8 bases from V and 0 from J, leaving 14 bases between them. CDR3 region: CSSLAGVSYNEQFF. The DNA for the CDR3 is TGCAGCTCATTGGCAGGCGTCTCCTACAATGAGCAGTTCTTC.

This clonotype appeared a single time. This clone may be a read error of a much larger clone one base away. The rearrangement joins TRBV3-1 to TRBJ2-3; D is perhaps TRBD2 (6 bases). Germline V CDR1 and CDR2: LGHDT, YNNKEL (reference sequence). The ends were cut back, 6 bases at V and 0 bases at J, with 10 bases in the middle. The CDR3 is made up of 14 amino acids. The CDR3 sequence: CASRPGTSTDTQYF. CDR3 sequence (DNA): TGTGCCAGCAGACCCGGGACTAGCACAGATACGCAGTATTTT.

This clonotype was counted only a few times. The chain carries TRBV10-3 and TRBJ2-5, with D possibly TRBD1 on 5 matching bases. CDR1 and CDR2 (germline): ENHRY, SYGVKD. V was shortened by 3 bases and J by 4 bases, with 15 bases between the two germline ends. This CDR3 spans 15 amino acids. CDR3 nucleotide sequence: TGTGCCATCAGTGATGGTTCCAGGGTCGGAGAGACCCAGTACTTC. Its translation: CAISDGSRVGETQYF.

The chain links TRBV5-5 to TRBJ2-7; 9 bases agree with TRBD1. Per the germline V gene, CDR1 is SGHKS and CDR2 is YYEKEE (reference sequence). The V gene end was trimmed by 4 bases and the J gene end by 1 base; junction bases not matched to a gene: 6. The CDR3 has 15 amino acids. Written as DNA, the CDR3 is TGTGCCAGCAGCGAGGGGACAGGGTGGTCCTACGAGCAGTACTTC. This sequence encodes CASSEGTGWSYEQYF.

Ten or more counts support this clonotype. The chain combines TRBV12-3 or TRBV12-4 with TRBJ2-5; possibly TRBD1 or TRBD2 for D (6 bases each). This CDR3 spans 13 amino acids. Trimming stripped 3 bases from V and 4 bases from J, with 9 bases between. The CDR3 region has the DNA TGTGCCAGCAGTTTGGGGGGCCTAGAGACCCAGTACTTC. Protein product: CASSLGGLETQYF.

The chain uses TRBV6-1 and TRBJ2-7; D call uncertain. The last part of the DNA fits TRBJ2-4 better; the J call may be wrong. This CDR3 comprises 10 residues. CDR1 MNHNS and CDR2 SASEGT come from the germline V gene. CDR3: CASSENIQYF. CDR3 nucleotides: TGTGCCAGCAGTGAGAACATTCAGTACTTC.

The chain uses TRBV7-2 and TRBJ2-4; D gene uncertain. CDR1 and CDR2 (germline): SGHTA, FQGNSA. CDR3 length: 12 residues. The ends were cut back, 5 bases at V and 6 bases at J, with 8 bases in the middle. CDR3 sequence reads: CASSGPTNIQYF. The DNA of the CDR3 is TGTGCCAGCAGCGGGCCTACAAACATTCAGTACTTC.

This clonotype was detected a few times. The J gene is TRBJ2-1, the V gene TRBV6-6, with 7 bases fitting TRBD2. After removal of 2 bases from V and 5 bases from J, the junction contained 6 bases not matched to a gene. Germline CDR1 MNHNY, CDR2 SVGAGI (reference sequence). CDR3 size: 15 residues. CDR3 protein: CASSYEGGRNNEQFF. The CDR3 DNA sequence: TGTGCCAGCAGTTACGAGGGAGGGCGTAACAATGAGCAGTTCTTC.

V gene TRBV7-2 combines with J gene TRBJ2-4; D call uncertain. This CDR3 contains 15 residues. Germline values: CDR1 SGHTA, CDR2 FQGNSA. With 5 bases removed from V and 0 bases from J, the gap between germline ends came to 11 bases. CDR3 region: CASSTATVAKNIQYF. For the CDR3, the DNA is TGTGCCAGCAGCACCGCGACTGTAGCCAAAAACATTCAGTACTTC. The variable domain in full, completed from reference TRBV7-2 and TRBJ2-4, reads GAGVSQSPSNKVTEKGKDVELRCDPISGHTALYWYRQSLGQGLEFLIYFQGNSAPDKSGLPSDRFSAERTGGSVSTLTIQRTQQEDSAVYLCASSTATVAKNIQYFGAGTRLSVL.

This clonotype was seen a handful of times. The V and J genes are TRBV18 and TRBJ2-1; possibly TRBD1 for D (6 bases). The CDR3 covers 15 residues. Germline V gives CDR1 KGHSH, CDR2 LQKENI. Trimming removed 0 bases from V and 4 bases from J, with 10 bases in between. This chain's CDR3 is CASSPPGHRYNEQFF. In DNA form, the CDR3 reads TGTGCCAGCTCACCACCGGGACATAGATACAATGAGCAGTTCTTC.

The CDR3 loop is CAISQTGKSTEAFF. In nucleotides, the CDR3 is TGTGCCATCAGTCAGACAGGGAAGAGCACTGAAGCTTTCTTT. This chain joins TRBV10-3 and TRBJ1-1, with TRBD1 matching 7 bases. The CDR3 contains 14 residues. Losses at the gene ends were 5 bases for V and 4 bases for J; bases not matched to a gene: 7. The germline V gene has CDR1 ENHRY and CDR2 SYGVKD.

The chain joins TRBV6-2 or TRBV6-3 to TRBJ2-1; TRBD2 agrees at 11 bases. Losses at the gene ends were 5 bases for V and 3 bases for J; bases not matched to a gene: 3. CDR1 and CDR2 from the germline V gene are MNHEY and SVGEGT. This CDR3 spans 15 amino acids. The CDR3 protein is CASSTSGGLYNEQFF. The CDR3 nucleotides are TGTGCCAGCAGTACTAGCGGGGGTCTCTACAATGAGCAGTTCTTC.

This rearrangement joins TRBV20-1 to TRBJ2-3, with 12 bases identical to TRBD2. The CDR3 sequence is 15 residues long. V gave up 4 bases and J gave up 3 bases; unmatched junction bases: 5. Germline lookup yields CDR1 DFQATT and CDR2 SNEGSKA (reference sequence). This chain's CDR3 is CSAKPLAGGTDTQYF. CDR3 nucleotide sequence: TGCAGTGCTAAACCACTAGCGGGGGGAACAGATACGCAGTATTTT.

This chain connects TRBV2 to TRBJ1-1; no reliable D call. The length of the CDR3 is 12 residues. The V and J ends lost 8 bases and 0 bases respectively, with 7 bases between them. Germline CDR1 SNHLY, CDR2 FYNNEI. CDR3 protein: CASRSMNTEAFF. The CDR3 nucleotides are TGTGCCAGCCGGAGCATGAACACTGAAGCTTTCTTT.

This clonotype has more than one count but fewer than ten. The chain has TRBV5-5 and TRBJ2-5; 8 bases match TRBD2. The germline gives CDR1 SGHKS, CDR2 YYEKEE (reference sequence). Germline trimming cut 4 bases from V and 5 bases from J; bases unmatched to any gene: 10. The CDR3 covers 15 residues. CDR3 residues: CASSVTGTRQETQYF. In DNA, the CDR3 is TGTGCCAGCAGCGTTACCGGGACTAGACAGGAGACCCAGTACTTC.

The rearrangement joins TRBV7-2 to TRBJ2-3; 11 bases fit TRBD2. CDR3 size: 18 residues. Germline V gives CDR1 SGHTA, CDR2 FQGNSA. Trimming took 5 bases from V and 0 from J; bases not matched to a gene: 10. The CDR3: CASSPLAGASFSTDTQYF. The CDR3 nucleotides read TGTGCCAGCAGCCCACTAGCGGGGGCTTCGTTTAGCACAGATACGCAGTATTTT.

With regard to this clonotype: The junction and the germline gene differ at one end; a read error may be behind it. The chain couples TRBV14 to TRBJ2-5; D possibly corresponds to TRBD2 (5 bases). The better agreement between TRBJ2-7 and the DNA end casts doubt on the J call. Germline-derived CDR1 and CDR2 are SGHDN and FVKESK. CDR3 length: 14 amino acids. The CDR3 DNA reads as TGTGCCGGCAGCCAAGGGAGTCAGAACTACGAGCAGTACTTC. Its protein product is CAGSQGSQNYEQYF.

This clonotype was found a few times. This sequence joins TRBV29-1 and TRBJ2-1, with D possibly matching TRBD2 (5 bases). The CDR3 contains 14 residues. V was pared by 6 bases and J by 0 bases, with 12 bases between. Germline loops: CDR1 SQVTM, CDR2 ANQGSEA. This CDR3 reads CSVRGPSSYNEQFF. The CDR3 DNA follows: TGCAGCGTCCGGGGTCCTAGCTCCTACAATGAGCAGTTCTTC.

A word on this clonotype: The junction and the germline gene differ at one end; a read error may be behind it. For the CDR3, the DNA is TGTGCCAGCAGCCGTCAGGGCTCCTACAGTGAGCAGTTCTTC. It translates to CASSRQGSYSEQFF. This rearrangement joins TRBV4-2 to TRBJ2-1; TRBD1 is a possible D gene (5 bases). CDR3 length equals 14 residues. Germline-derived CDR1 and CDR2 are LGHNA and YNFKEQ.

The chain combines TRBV29-1 with TRBJ2-2; weak D call: TRBD1 (5 bases). CDR3 length: 14 residues. Germline V lookup: CDR1 SQVTM, CDR2 ANQGSEA. Trimming removed 5 bases from V and 4 bases from J, with 14 bases in between. This CDR3 is CSVRTNPSTGELFF. CDR3 DNA: TGCAGCGTTCGGACAAACCCTTCCACCGGGGAGCTGTTTTTT.

This clonotype was counted between two and nine times. The rearrangement links TRBV5-6 to TRBJ2-1, with 14 bases aligning to TRBD2. This CDR3 contains 19 residues. V lost 4 bases to trimming and J lost 0 bases; unmatched junction nucleotides: 9. The germline gives CDR1 SGHDT, CDR2 YYEEEE. The CDR3 DNA follows: TGTGCCAGCAGCCCAGGACTAGCGGGAGGCCATTCCTCCTACAATGAGCAGTTCTTC. This sequence encodes CASSPGLAGGHSSYNEQFF.

This clonotype was counted once. J is TRBJ2-1 and V is TRBV5-1, with a tentative D call TRBD2 (6 bases). Germline CDR1 SGHRS, CDR2 YFSETQ. The CDR3 is 16 residues long. V was shortened by 2 bases and J by 0 bases, with 12 bases between the two germline ends. The CDR3 bases are TGCGCCAGCAGCTTTAAGGACGGGAGCTCCTACAATGAGCAGTTCTTC. It yields the protein CASSFKDGSSYNEQFF. Together with reference TRBV5-1 and TRBJ2-1, the CDR3 gives the full variable domain: KAGVTQTPRYLIKTRGQQVTLSCSPISGHRSVSWYQQTPGQGLQFLFEYFSETQRNKGNFPGRFSGRQFSNSRSEMNVSTLELGDSALYLCASSFKDGSSYNEQFFGPGTRLTVL.

This chain links TRBV12-3 or TRBV12-4 with TRBJ2-1, with D perhaps TRBD1 (6 bases). This CDR3 is built from 16 residues. Deletions cut 2 bases from V and 5 bases from J, with 16 bases between. The CDR3 reads CASSLLPQGSNNEQFF. Here the CDR3 DNA reads TGTGCCAGCAGTTTACTCCCCCAGGGGTCGAACAATGAGCAGTTCTTC.

The chain employs TRBV5-1 and TRBJ2-7, with D perhaps matching TRBD2 (5 bases). Germline V lookup: CDR1 SGHRS, CDR2 YFSETQ. V was clipped by 0 bases and J by 1 base, with 8 bases between them. This CDR3 is 14 amino acids long. The CDR3 region has the DNA TGCGCCAGCAGCTTGGGGGAGCAGTCCTACGAGCAGTACTTC. This sequence encodes CASSLGEQSYEQYF. The variable domain in full, completed from reference TRBV5-1 and TRBJ2-7, reads KAGVTQTPRYLIKTRGQQVTLSCSPISGHRSVSWYQQTPGQGLQFLFEYFSETQRNKGNFPGRFSGRQFSNSRSEMNVSTLELGDSALYLCASSLGEQSYEQYFGPGTRLTVT.

This clonotype was seen just once. The genes are TRBV20-1 and TRBJ2-7, with D possibly TRBD2 on 6 matching bases. The CDR3 extends over 15 amino acids. CDR1 DFQATT and CDR2 SNEGSKA come from the germline V gene (reference sequence). V was cut by 5 bases and J by 7 bases, with 24 bases left in between. The CDR3 region is CSASFGTGLYNEQYF. In DNA form, the CDR3 reads TGCAGTGCTTCCTTCGGGACTGGACTGTACAATGAGCAGTACTTC.